This T cell receptor beta chain was recorded in a study of blood T cell repertoires in COVID-19. Overall study context: Specimens from acute and convalescent COVID-19 originated in the United States, Italy and Spain. Sample material is recorded as cDNA or gDNA derived from T cells, B-cell-depleted T cells, or PBMCs.

In the authors' methods: Quantification of nucleated cells was approximated via reference gene primer amplification. Sequencing was performed with immunoSEQ multiplex PCR; in TCRdb, only in-frame clones are kept and a portion is missing. V and J calls and clone size follow that table, whereas D and trimming were derived from the DNA. The sample lists approximately 190,000 clones; 70% to 85% were seen once. Germline-derived CDR1 and CDR2 are LGHDT and YNNKEL (reference sequence). The length of the CDR3 is 14 residues. V gave up 6 bases and J gave up 2 bases, with 13 bases separating them. This chain links TRBV3-1 (or the pseudogene TRBV3-2) with TRBJ1-2; D ambiguous. The material sequenced was peripheral blood. The sequence derives from a human donor with acute or convalescent COVID-19. The donor label of this sample is uncertain. The CDR3 sequence: CASRRREGNYGYTF. The CDR3 nucleotides are TGTGCCAGCAGGAGGAGGGAGGGAAACTATGGCTACACCTTC.